This TCR beta chain was sequenced during a study of OX40 agonist ivuxolimab in advanced cancers. At the level of the study: Males comprised 82.7% of the group, whose mean age was around 62 years (range roughly 20 to 85).

General study results and limits: Expanded clones were, on average, more numerous among CD8+ T cells than CD4+. At doses 0.1 to 3.0 mg/kg, CD4+ and CD8+ clones expanded.

V dropped 6 bases and J dropped 4; count of bases not matched to a gene: 14. This CDR3 comprises 16 residues. Germline assignment: CDR1 MNHNY and CDR2 SVGAGI (reference sequence). Only in-frame clones appear in the TCRdb table, and some are missing; sequencing was by immunoSEQ multiplex PCR. The top ten clones hold roughly 30% of a sample with tens of thousands of clones, 75% to 90% of them seen once. Points on this clone: Its target is unknown.

The sample here was CD4+ or CD8+ T cells sorted from blood, taken in a trial of the OX40 agonist ivuxolimab. J is TRBJ2-5 and V is TRBV6-6; 7 bases are shared with TRBD2. This receptor was obtained from an adult with an advanced solid tumor such as melanoma, head and neck, liver or kidney cancer. The CDR3 DNA is TGTGCCAGCAGCCCTGGGGGGGGTCCTCCTTCAGAGACCCAGTACTTC. Translation: CASSPGGGPPSETQYF.